This T cell receptor (beta chain) is from a study of blood T cell repertoires in COVID-19. The V gene end was trimmed by 3 bases and the J gene end by 5 bases; junction bases not matched to a gene: 10. CDR1 and CDR2 (germline): MDHEN, SYDVKM. The CDR3 is 15 amino acids. Original analysis: Estimates of nucleated cell counts were drawn from the amplification of reference gene primers. Generated by immunoSEQ multiplex PCR, the TCRdb table keeps only in-frame clones and is missing some. V, J and clone size are taken as reported in that table, and D and trimming were inferred from the DNA itself. Among about 480,000 clones listed, around 90% were seen once.

The chain recombines TRBV28 with TRBJ2-7; 7 positions agree with TRBD2. Material: PBMCs or T cells enriched from blood (not recorded which). The TCR was taken from a woman aged 18-29 years with acute COVID-19. The CDR3 DNA is TGTGCCAGCAGTTTTACTGTTGGGACTAAAAACGAGCAGTACTTC. The encoded protein is CASSFTVGTKNEQYF.